This T cell receptor (beta chain) was sequenced for a study of CD8 T cells in Susac syndrome. A single count supports this clonotype. RNA in amounts of roughly 0.5 to 1 ug was reverse transcribed with random hexamers. TCRdb processed the immunoSEQ multiplex PCR reads anew with MiXCR; each CDR3 protein has one entry. The data hold some 300,000 distinct CDR3 sequences, with 85% observed a single time. The germline V gene encodes CDR1 MDHEN and CDR2 SYDVKM. V shed 6 bases and J 5 bases; nucleotides not matched to a gene: 7. The CDR3 sequence is 14 residues long. This sequence originates from a human donor with multiple sclerosis. The sequenced sample was CD8+ T cells from PBMCs. V and J are TRBV28 and TRBJ1-5; 7 bases fit TRBD1. CDR3 residues: CASSYGTVYQPQHF. The CDR3 nucleotides are TGTGCCAGCAGCTACGGGACAGTATATCAGCCCCAGCATTTT.